Listed below are T cell receptor beta chains from one sample, sequenced in a study of blood T cell repertoires in COVID-19. Repertoires were generated with immunoSEQ multiplex PCR, while TCRdb's copy carries only in-frame clones and drops some. The profile shows about 180,000 clones, around 87% of them singletons. The specimen was peripheral blood. These receptors originate from a man in his forties with active or convalescent COVID-19. The CDR3 runs from the conserved cysteine through the conserved F or W. A D gene is named only where the DNA matches it firmly. Rows may omit the clone size; those that give it use once, few, many or a size class.

clone_size j_call d_call cdr3_length v_call cdr3_nt cdr3_aa
. TRBJ1-2 . 16 TRBV19 TGTGCCAGTAGTTCAGACGACACACAGGGCAACTATGGCTACACCTTC CASSSDDTQGNYGYTF
. TRBJ1-6 . 16 TRBV6-5 TGTGCCAGCAGTTACGGGCGATGGAACGATAATTCACCCCTCCACTTT CASSYGRWNDNSPLHF
. TRBJ1-4 TRBD1 16 TRBV18 TGTGCCAGCTCACCTCGTAAGACAGGGGGAGGTGAAAAACTGTTTTTT CASSPRKTGGGEKLFF
. TRBJ2-3 . 15 TRBV18 TGTGCCAGCTCACCGAGGAGGCAGGGGACAGATACGCAGTATTTT CASSPRRQGTDTQYF
. TRBJ1-2 . 11 TRBV29-1 TGCAGCGTGGTCGACAGTTATGGCTACACCTTC CSVVDSYGYTF
once TRBJ1-3 TRBD1 15 TRBV2 TGTGCCAGCAGGCCACAGGGGATATCTGGAAACACCATATATTTT CASRPQGISGNTIYF
few TRBJ1-6 TRBD1 14 TRBV14 TGTGCCAGCAGCCAGATGACAGGGGGTTCACCCCTCCACTTT CASSQMTGGSPLHF
. TRBJ2-3 TRBD2 14 TRBV7-2 TGTGCCAGCAGCAATAGCGGGGGGGCAGATACGCAGTATTTT CASSNSGGADTQYF
. TRBJ1-3 . 11 TRBV20-1 TGCAGCTCGAGCGATCGGAACACCATATATTTT CSSSDRNTIYF
. TRBJ1-1 TRBD1 15 TRBV27 TGTGCCAGCAGTTTTTCCGGGACAGGGAGGACTGAAGCTTTCTTT CASSFSGTGRTEAFF
. TRBJ1-2 TRBD1 12 TRBV6-5 TGTGCCAGCAGCCGTACGACAGGGGGCTACACCTTC CASSRTTGGYTF
few TRBJ1-5 . 14 TRBV7-9 TGTGCCAGCAGCCGCGCGGGGTCCGATCAGCCCCAGCATTTT CASSRAGSDQPQHF
. TRBJ2-2 . 15 TRBV4-2 TGTGCCAGCAGCCAAGCCGGTCGAAACACCGGGGAGCTGTTTTTT CASSQAGRNTGELFF
few TRBJ1-4 . 15 TRBV5-3 TGTGCCAGAAGCTTCGCGGGTCCTCCGAATGAAAAACTGTTTTTT CARSFAGPPNEKLFF
once TRBJ1-5 . 15 TRBV6-2/TRBV6-3 TGTGCCAGCAGTTCCCTAGACGGGATCAATCAGCCCCAGCATTTT CASSSLDGINQPQHF
. TRBJ1-2 TRBD1 15 TRBV19 TGTGCCAGTAGTATCGGGACAGGGGGACGGTATGGCTACACCTTC CASSIGTGGRYGYTF
. TRBJ2-4 TRBD1 16 TRBV7-8 TGTGCCAGCAGCCGAGACAGGGTCGGGACCAAAAACATTCAGTACTTC CASSRDRVGTKNIQYF
once TRBJ1-1 . 12 TRBV6-5 TGTGCCAGCAGTTACCAACTCGGTGAAGCTTTCTTT CASSYQLGEAFF
. TRBJ1-2 TRBD1 14 TRBV5-4 TGTGCCAGCAGAAACGGGACAGGGAGCTATGGCTACACCTTC CASRNGTGSYGYTF
. TRBJ2-5 . 13 TRBV4-3 TGCGCCAGCAGCCAGGACATTGGGGAGACCCAGTACTTC CASSQDIGETQYF
. TRBJ1-1 . 16 TRBV9 TGTGCCAGCAGCGTAGGGACATCCGTCCGGAACACTGAAGCTTTCTTT CASSVGTSVRNTEAFF
. TRBJ2-3 TRBD2 17 TRBV29-1 TGCAGCGTTCGGACTAGCGGGGGCCCTCCGAGCACAGATACGCAGTATTTT CSVRTSGGPPSTDTQYF
. TRBJ2-3 TRBD2 16 TRBV28 TGTGCCAGCAGTTCCCTAAAGCGGGGGGGAACAGATACGCAGTATTTT CASSSLKRGGTDTQYF
. TRBJ1-4 . 14 TRBV15 TGTGCCACCAGCAGAGAAGTTGGCAATGAAAAACTGTTTTTT CATSREVGNEKLFF
. TRBJ2-7 TRBD2 15 TRBV28 TGTGCCAGCAGTACTAGCGGGGGGGCCAAGGACGAGCAGTACTTC CASSTSGGAKDEQYF
. TRBJ2-7 TRBD2 16 TRBV28 TGTGCCAGCAAAAGCCCAATAGCGGGGGGGTCCTACGAGCAGTACTTC CASKSPIAGGSYEQYF
. TRBJ2-3 TRBD2 18 TRBV2 TGTGCCAGCAGTGAATCGGCGGGGGGAGGGGCTAGCACAGATACGCAGTATTTT CASSESAGGGASTDTQYF
. TRBJ1-5 . 14 TRBV19 TGTGCCAGTAGTATTCGCCGGGACAATCAGCCCCAGCATTTT CASSIRRDNQPQHF
. TRBJ1-1 . 13 TRBV6-6 TGTGCCACAGCAGGGCTGTTGAACACTGAAGCTTTCTTT CATAGLLNTEAFF
many TRBJ1-1 . 15 TRBV5-5 TGTGCCAGCAGCTTGGAGCCAGGGATGGGCACTGAAGCTTTCTTT CASSLEPGMGTEAFF
. TRBJ2-1 . 13 TRBV29-1 TGCAGCGTTCCAAATCAGGGTTACAATGAGCAGTTCTTC CSVPNQGYNEQFF
. TRBJ1-5 . 16 TRBV10-3 TGTGCCATCTCTAATGAAGGGGGAGTCGGCAATCAGCCCCAGCATTTT CAISNEGGVGNQPQHF
. TRBJ1-5 . 18 TRBV6-1 TGTGCCAGCAGTGAAGCGCAGATACAATTTTATAGCAATCAGCCCCAGCATTTT CASSEAQIQFYSNQPQHF
. TRBJ1-2 . 14 TRBV7-2 TGTGCCAGCAGCGTAACCGGGTCTACCTATGGCTACACCTTC CASSVTGSTYGYTF
. TRBJ2-3 . 13 TRBV4-1 TGCGCCAGCAGCCGAGAACGCGCAGATACGCAGTATTTT CASSRERADTQYF
. TRBJ2-1 . 13 TRBV30 TGTGCCTGGAGTCTTTATTCCGACAATGAGCAGTTCTTC CAWSLYSDNEQFF
. TRBJ1-1 . 16 TRBV19 TGTGCCAGTAGTATAAGGGCGGGTTTTATGAACACTGAAGCTTTCTTT CASSIRAGFMNTEAFF
. TRBJ2-6 . 15 TRBV11-2 TGTGCCAGCAGCCCACTAGCCTCTGGGGCCAACGTCCTGACTTTC CASSPLASGANVLTF
. TRBJ2-1 TRBD2 14 TRBV2 TGTGCCAGCAGACCCGGGACTAGCGGGGGCTCCCAGTTCTTC CASRPGTSGGSQFF
. TRBJ1-4 . 14 TRBV2 TGTGCCAGCAGTGGGCAGATCCGAAATGAAAAACTGTTTTTT CASSGQIRNEKLFF
. TRBJ1-2 . 15 TRBV6-1 TGTGCCAGCAGTGAAATTGACCCTTCGGGATTAGGCTACACCTTC CASSEIDPSGLGYTF
. TRBJ2-7 TRBD2 16 TRBV10-2 TGCGCCAGCAGTGACCCCGGGGGGGGCGCATCCTACGAGCAGTACTTC CASSDPGGGASYEQYF
once TRBJ1-1 TRBD1 13 TRBV2 TGTGCCAGCAGTGCGACAGGGGCCACTGAAGCTTTCTTT CASSATGATEAFF
. TRBJ2-1 TRBD2 13 TRBV7-2 TGTGCCAGCAGCTTGGGACCCGGGGGGGAGCAGTTCTTC CASSLGPGGEQFF
once TRBJ1-2 . 16 TRBV7-8 TGTGCCAGCAGCTTAGTTGGCCGGGGACTCAACTATGGCTACACCTTC CASSLVGRGLNYGYTF
. TRBJ1-2 . 15 TRBV10-3 TGTGCCATCAGTGAGTTGTGGGGGCGCTGGTATGGCTACACCTTC CAISELWGRWYGYTF
. TRBJ2-5 . 13 TRBV18 TGTGCCAGCTCACCGGGCGCCCAAGAGACCCAGTACTTC CASSPGAQETQYF
. TRBJ2-1 . 13 TRBV10-3 TGTGCCATCAGTGGGCGGGATGGGAGTGAGCAGTTCTTC CAISGRDGSEQFF
few TRBJ2-1 . 15 TRBV5-1 TGCGCCAGCAGCTTGGAAGACAGTATCTACAATGAGCAGTTCTTC CASSLEDSIYNEQFF
. TRBJ1-4 . 15 TRBV2 TGTGCCAGCAGTTTTGCAGGGACAACTAATGAAAAACTGTTTTTT CASSFAGTTNEKLFF
. TRBJ2-7 TRBD2 14 TRBV2 TGTGCCAGCAGTGAAGGGAGCGGGGCCTACGAGCAGTACTTC CASSEGSGAYEQYF
. TRBJ1-4 . 14 TRBV27 TGTGCCAGCAGTTTAGGGCAGGCTAATGAAAAACTGTTTTTT CASSLGQANEKLFF
. TRBJ1-1 . 13 TRBV5-4 TGTGCCAGTAACGGAGGGGCGTCCTTGGGGGCTTTCTTT CASNGGASLGAFF
. TRBJ2-2 . 17 TRBV30 TGTGCCTGGAGTCCCGACTTGGGGGGGCGTCACACCGGGGAGCTGTTTTTT CAWSPDLGGRHTGELFF